The 22 T cell receptor beta chains reported below all come from one sample, sequenced in a study of blood T cells in healthy people across ages (dated by TCRdb to about 2015). Libraries were prepared through 5' RACE. The instrument given in TCRdb is Illumina HiSeq 2500. A second PCR of roughly 7 to 11 cycles was run with a J-beta primer mix and a sample-barcoded 5' primer. Starting from the raw public reads, TCRdb applied fastp trimming at Q25, assembled clones with MiXCR and retained in-frame beta chains. Duplicate CDR3 protein sequences are folded into a single record with the most common DNA and genes. The sample data list around 800,000 distinct CDR3 sequences, and roughly 26% of these were observed just once. The leading ten clones occupy roughly 3.1% of the sample. This sample also appeared in a second study, on T cells of mothers and their children.

Sequenced sample: blood. The receptors come from a boy aged 5-17 years in good health.

This clonotype was seen repeatedly, ten times or more. The CDR3 coding sequence is TGTGCCAGCAGCCCCGGAGCGGGGGGGTACAATGAGCAGTTCTTC. This translates into CASSPGAGGYNEQFF. The rearrangement joins TRBV6-5 to TRBJ2-5; 10 nucleotides line up with TRBD2. The tail of the sequence fits TRBJ2-1 better, so the J call may be wrong. This CDR3 has 15 amino acids. Germline CDR1 is MNHEY and CDR2 is SVGAGI.

The table lists this clonotype with a few counts. The chain carries TRBV9 and TRBJ2-5; the D gene is possibly TRBD2 (6 bases). The CDR3 runs 15 residues. Between the trimmed V and J ends, which lost 4 bases and 7 bases, there was a span of 20 bases. The germline V gene encodes CDR1 SGDLS and CDR2 YYNGEE. The CDR3 region has the DNA TGTGCCAGCAGCCCAGACGACTGGAGGGATGGGACCCAGTACTTC. Translating it yields CASSPDDWRDGTQYF.

This chain links TRBV5-1 with TRBJ2-7; D ambiguous. The V end was cut by 0 bases, the J end by 2 bases, with 12 bases between. The CDR3 runs 15 residues. Per germline, CDR1 SGHRS and CDR2 YFSETQ. The CDR3: CASSLDLVATYEQYF. In DNA form, the CDR3 reads TGCGCCAGCAGCTTGGATCTAGTAGCCACCTACGAGCAGTACTTC.

Concerning this clonotype itself: One junction end disagrees with the germline gene, perhaps due to a read error. The J gene is TRBJ2-1, the V gene TRBV2; 8 bases align to TRBD1. The DNA end is more similar to TRBJ2-5, so the J call may be wrong. The germline V gene has CDR1 SNHLY and CDR2 FYNNEI. The length of the CDR3 is 15 residues. CDR3 in DNA: TGTGCCAGCGGTGAAGGGCAGGGGGCTTGGGAGACCCAGTACTTC. Amino acid sequence: CASGEGQGAWETQYF.

This clonotype occurred once. The chain links TRBV9 to TRBJ2-7, with TRBD2 matching over 9 bases. Gene TRBJ2-5 matches the end of the DNA better, so the J call may be wrong. The CDR3 loop spans 14 amino acids. Germline lookup yields CDR1 SGDLS and CDR2 YYNGEE. Written as DNA, the CDR3 is TGTGCCAGCACCCCCGGACTAGCGCTGGAGACCCAGTACTTC. It specifies CASTPGLALETQYF.

J is TRBJ1-1 and V is TRBV25-1; D unresolved. The V end was cut by 6 bases, the J end by 4 bases, with 18 bases between. From germline, CDR1 is MGHDK and CDR2 SYGVNS. The CDR3 contains 15 residues. In DNA, the CDR3 is TGTGCCAGCAGCCCACGGGCCGGGAGATCCACTGAAGCTTTCTTT. It codes for CASSPRAGRSTEAFF.

The gene calls are TRBV6-1 and TRBJ1-2; the D is unclear. From germline, CDR1 is MNHNS and CDR2 SASEGT. The CDR3 has 11 residues. V was clipped by 8 bases and J by 8 bases, with 12 bases between them. In nucleotides, the CDR3 is TGTGCCAGCTCCGGGGTTTCGGGCTACACCTTC. It specifies CASSGVSGYTF.

There are a few counts of this clonotype. The chain joins TRBV14 to TRBJ1-3; D gene unclear. The germline V and J ends were trimmed by 7 bases and 0 bases, with 10 bases remaining between them. Germline lookup yields CDR1 SGHDN and CDR2 FVKESK. CDR3 length: 14 amino acids. The CDR3 bases are TGTGCCAGCACCACGGCGAACTCTGGAAACACCATATATTTT. The encoded protein is CASTTANSGNTIYF.

This clonotype was seen only a few times. J is TRBJ2-3 and V is TRBV7-2; TRBD2 aligns across 9 bases. The length of the CDR3 is 12 residues. With V trimmed by 5 bases and J by 9 bases, 3 bases remained unmatched. Germline loops: CDR1 SGHTA, CDR2 FQGNSA. CDR3 DNA sequence: TGTGCCAGCAGCGGGCGGGGGGGGACGCAGTATTTT. Its protein product is CASSGRGGTQYF.

The J gene is TRBJ2-1, the V gene TRBV7-9; no definite D call. CDR3 length: 12 residues. Trimming left V 5 bases short and J 5 bases short, with 7 bases between. In germline, CDR1 is SEHNR, CDR2 FQNEAQ (reference sequence). CDR3 DNA sequence: TGTGCCAGCAGCCGCGCGGACAATGAGCAGTTCTTC. This codes for CASSRADNEQFF.

At least ten counts were recorded for this clonotype. The rearrangement links TRBV28 to TRBJ1-5, with 7 positions matching TRBD1. CDR3 length: 13 residues. Germline values: CDR1 MDHEN, CDR2 SYDVKM. V lost 6 bases and J lost 6; bases outside the gene matches: 5. CDR3 protein: CASREGAGQPQHF. CDR3 bases: TGTGCCAGCAGAGAGGGGGCGGGTCAGCCCCAGCATTTT. Using reference TRBV28 and TRBJ1-5 for the parts outside the CDR3, the full variable domain is DVKVTQSSRYLVKRTGEKVFLECVQDMDHENMFWYRQDPGLGLRLIYFSYDVKMKEKGDIPEGYSVSREKKERFSLILESASTNQTSMYLCASREGAGQPQHFGDGTRLSIL.

This chain connects TRBV20-1 to TRBJ1-1; maybe TRBD1 (5 bases). Germline CDR1 reads DFQATT; CDR2 reads SNEGSKA (reference sequence). Trimming removed 0 bases at V and 7 bases at J, with 15 bases between. The CDR3 loop spans 14 amino acids. CDR3 residues: CSARDIPGFGEAFF. The CDR3 nucleotides are TGCAGTGCTAGAGATATCCCAGGGTTTGGTGAAGCTTTCTTT.

There are many counts of this clonotype. The chain carries TRBV9 and TRBJ2-3; D might be TRBD2 (6 bases). The length of the CDR3 is 16 residues. Germline V lookup: CDR1 SGDLS, CDR2 YYNGEE. V gave up 0 bases and J gave up 0 bases, with 11 bases separating them. The CDR3 DNA reads TGTGCCAGCAGCGTAGATCTAGCGCGAAGCACAGATACGCAGTATTTT. This encodes CASSVDLARSTDTQYF.

V is TRBV29-1 and J is TRBJ1-2; D possibly corresponds to TRBD1 (5 bases). This CDR3 region has 11 residues. Trimming took off 8 bases at V and 7 bases at J, with 14 bases between the two ends. Per germline, CDR1 SQVTM and CDR2 ANQGSEA. The CDR3 protein is CSQPGPGGYTF. CDR3 nucleotides: TGCAGCCAGCCGGGGCCGGGTGGCTACACCTTC.

This clonotype has only a few counts. This rearrangement joins TRBV20-1 to TRBJ2-5; no firm D call. The CDR3 consists of 13 residues. V shed 5 bases and J shed 5 bases, with 15 bases lying between them. Per the germline V gene, CDR1 is DFQATT and CDR2 is SNEGSKA (reference sequence). CDR3 DNA sequence: TGCAGTGCTTTCTTAGTGGGTCGGGAGACCCAGTACTTC. It is translated as CSAFLVGRETQYF.

This clonotype was seen only a few times. This chain uses TRBV7-9 with TRBJ1-2; TRBD1 is a possible D gene (6 bases). Germline values: CDR1 SEHNR, CDR2 FQNEAQ (reference sequence). The ends were cut back, 6 bases at V and 1 base at J, with 15 bases in the middle. CDR3 length equals 15 residues. The CDR3 DNA reads TGTGCCAGCAGACAACAGGGACTGCATAACTATGGCTACACCTTC. It is translated as CASRQQGLHNYGYTF.

A single count supports this clonotype. At one end the junction does not follow the germline gene, possibly because of a read error. The V call is TRBV5-1, the J call TRBJ1-5, with D possibly being TRBD1 (6 bases). This CDR3 region has 15 residues. Germline-derived CDR1 and CDR2 are SGHRS and YFSETQ. The CDR3 DNA is TGCGCCAGCAACTTGGGGGTCAGGGGCGATCAGCCCCAGCATTTT. It is translated as CASNLGVRGDQPQHF.

Remarks on this clonotype: The junction does not match germline at one end; this may be a read error. The V gene is TRBV7-8, the J gene TRBJ2-5, with 7 positions matching TRBD2. This CDR3 is built from 16 residues. CDR1 is SGHVS and CDR2 is FQNEAQ in the germline V gene. CDR3 bases: TGTGCCAGCCGCTTGGGGAGGGCCTCGGTGAGGGAGACCCAGTACTTC. This gives the protein CASRLGRASVRETQYF.

As to this clonotype: A much larger clone lies one base from this, so it may be a read error. This chain's CDR3 is CASSPHLGTPFSETQYF. The DNA for the CDR3 is TGTGCCAGCAGTCCTCACCTTGGGACCCCCTTTTCGGAGACCCAGTACTTC. V is TRBV12-3 or TRBV12-4 and J is TRBJ2-5; D may correspond to TRBD1 or TRBD2 (5 bases each). The length of the CDR3 is 17 residues. The V end lost 5 bases, the J end lost 5 bases, and 24 bases lay between the germline ends.

The chain carries TRBV14 and TRBJ1-1; TRBD1 is a possible D gene (6 bases). Looked up from germline, CDR1 is SGHDN and CDR2 is FVKESK. The germline V and J ends were trimmed by 0 bases and 8 bases, with 7 bases remaining between them. The CDR3 consists of 12 residues. The CDR3 protein is CASSQDQGEAFF. The CDR3 DNA is TGTGCCAGCAGCCAAGATCAGGGGGAAGCTTTCTTT.

This clonotype was detected only a few times. V usage is TRBV7-9 and J usage is TRBJ2-3; perhaps TRBD2 as D (6 bases). The CDR3 has 16 amino acids. V was shortened by 5 bases and J by 2 bases, with 17 bases between the two germline ends. From germline, CDR1 is SEHNR and CDR2 FQNEAQ (reference sequence). The CDR3 loop is CASSPRSSATTDTQYF. The DNA of the CDR3 is TGTGCCAGCAGCCCCCGTTCTAGCGCTACCACAGATACGCAGTATTTT.

The chain carries TRBV6-5 and TRBJ2-5; either TRBD1 or TRBD2 may supply D (5 bases each). The DNA end lines up better with TRBJ2-7; the J call may be wrong. The CDR3 has 13 residues. Per germline, CDR1 MNHEY and CDR2 SVGAGI. In DNA form, the CDR3 reads TGTGCCAGCAGTACGGTGGGACCGCACGAGCAGTACTTC. Its protein product is CASSTVGPHEQYF.